This T cell receptor (beta chain) was sequenced during a study of blood T cell repertoires in COVID-19. About the research overall: Collection of acute and convalescent COVID-19 samples took place in the United States, Italy and Spain. Sources were T cells, B-cell-depleted T cells, or PBMCs; the material itself was cDNA or gDNA.

Germline CDR1 is SNHLY and CDR2 is FYNNEI. V was clipped by 2 bases and J by 7 bases, with 12 bases between them. There are 13 residues in the CDR3. The protocol was immunoSEQ multiplex PCR, while the TCRdb copy is restricted to in-frame clones and leaves out a portion. The table includes approximately 170,000 clones, 86% detected once. The TCR originated in a woman aged 70-85 years with acute or convalescent COVID-19. The chain uses TRBV2 and TRBJ2-7; no clear D gene. The sequencing input was peripheral blood. This CDR3 reads CASSEPSLREQYF. As DNA, the CDR3 is TGTGCCAGCAGTGAACCCTCGCTACGGGAGCAGTACTTC.